This T cell receptor (beta chain) is from a study of control samples from healthy donors and cancer patients. The germline CDR1 and CDR2 sequences are SGHRS and YFSETQ. The CDR3 spans 16 residues. Trimming removed 1 base from V and 4 bases from J; junction bases left unmatched: 10. Sequencing used immunoSEQ multiplex PCR; TCRdb keeps in-frame clones, though not all of them. Of 350,000 to 450,000 clones in the sample, 90% were seen once. This clonotype was sampled from a man aged 40-55 years with head and neck cancer. Source material: PBMCs. The V gene is TRBV5-1, the J gene TRBJ1-2, with 7 bases lining up with TRBD1. In nucleotides, the CDR3 is TGCGCCAGCAGCTTGATGACAGGGCCTCTTGGCTATGGCTACACCTTC. It translates to CASSLMTGPLGYGYTF.